Each of the 13 T cell receptor beta chains below was sequenced from the same sample in a study of T cell responses to AZD1222 COVID-19 vaccine. Profiling relied on immunoSEQ multiplex PCR, and the TCRdb table lists in-frame clones only, not all of them. The sample has 110,000 or so clones; 80% to 90% are singletons. Material: peripheral blood, obtained 28 days after the second AZD1222 dose. Every receptor here comes from an adult who received the AZD1222 COVID-19 vaccine.

In DNA, the CDR3 is TGTGCCAGCAGCCCCTGGGGACAGGGGGTCACCTACGAGCAGTACTTC. Its translation is CASSPWGQGVTYEQYF. This rearrangement joins TRBV28 to TRBJ2-7; 11 bases agree with TRBD1. Germline CDR1 is MDHEN and CDR2 is SYDVKM. Trimming at V came to 6 bases and at J to 2 bases, leaving 9 bases not matched to a gene. The CDR3 loop spans 16 amino acids.

The V call is TRBV6-5, the J call TRBJ2-5; tentatively, D is TRBD1 (5 bases). This CDR3 has 15 amino acids. Per the germline V gene, CDR1 is MNHEY and CDR2 is SVGAGI. The ends were cut back, 2 bases at V and 1 base at J, with 11 bases in the middle. CDR3 coding DNA: TGTGCCAGCAGTTACAGACAGACGGGCCAAGAGACCCAGTACTTC. Translation: CASSYRQTGQETQYF.

The V gene is TRBV24-1, the J gene TRBJ2-3, with 10 positions matching TRBD1. The germline V gene encodes CDR1 KGHDR and CDR2 SFDVKD. J gave up 10 bases and V 4 bases, and 10 bases lay outside the gene matches. The CDR3 has 15 amino acids. The CDR3 DNA reads as TGTGCCACCAGTGAACGGACAGGGGGTCCCTTTCCGCAGTATTTT. Its protein product is CATSERTGGPFPQYF.

The chain is built from TRBV10-1 and TRBJ2-5, with a weak D call TRBD1 (5 bases). Germline lookup yields CDR1 WNHNN and CDR2 SYGVQD (reference sequence). This CDR3 comprises 15 residues. V was pared by 2 bases and J by 2 bases, with 12 bases between. The CDR3 region has the DNA TGCGCCAGCAGTGAGGCTGGGGCTCCTCAAGAGACCCAGTACTTC. Encoded protein: CASSEAGAPQETQYF.

The genes are TRBV7-2 and TRBJ2-7; TRBD1 matches 11 bases. Germline CDR1 reads SGHTA; CDR2 reads FQGNSA. The V and J ends lost 6 bases and 3 bases, in that order; junction bases with no gene match: 4. The CDR3 has 14 amino acids. CDR3 sequence reads: CASRDGTGGYEQYF. The CDR3 bases are TGTGCCAGCAGGGACGGGACAGGGGGCTACGAGCAGTACTTC.

The genes are TRBV7-2 and TRBJ2-2; D might be TRBD2 (5 bases). The CDR3 is made up of 16 amino acids. Germline CDR1 and CDR2: SGHTA and FQGNSA. The ends were cut back, 1 base at V and 8 bases at J, with 17 bases in the middle. The CDR3 DNA is TGTGCCAGCAGCTTAGTGGCGGCGGGCCAATCTGGGGAGCTGTTTTTT. It is translated as CASSLVAAGQSGELFF.

V usage is TRBV15 and J usage is TRBJ2-3; 13 bases map to TRBD2. The V and J ends lost 1 base and 10 bases, in that order; junction bases with no gene match: 2. The CDR3 is made up of 14 amino acids. Germline CDR1 and CDR2: LNHNV and YYDKDF (reference sequence). This CDR3 is CATSRGTSGSAQYF. The DNA of the CDR3 is TGTGCCACCAGCAGAGGGACTAGCGGGAGCGCGCAGTATTTT.

This chain uses TRBV6-5 with TRBJ1-2; D is perhaps TRBD1 (5 bases). The V end lost 7 bases, the J end lost 4 bases, and 16 bases lay between the germline ends. Per the germline V gene, CDR1 is MNHEY and CDR2 is SVGAGI. The CDR3 spans 14 residues. The CDR3 region has the DNA TGTGCCAGCACTCGTGCGGGGGGAAGCTATGGCTACACCTTC. This codes for CASTRAGGSYGYTF.

The CDR3 spells CSVGPQNGYTF. In DNA, the CDR3 is TGCAGCGTTGGCCCACAGAATGGCTACACCTTC. The chain employs TRBV29-1 and TRBJ1-2; D is unclear. Trimming took off 4 bases at V and 6 bases at J, with 9 bases between the two ends. Germline V lookup: CDR1 SQVTM, CDR2 ANQGSEA. The CDR3 is 11 residues long.

The genes are TRBV15 and TRBJ1-2; TRBD1 matches 9 bases. The CDR3 runs 16 residues. V trimming: 3 bases; J trimming: 4 bases; junction bases outside the gene matches: 9. The germline CDR1 and CDR2 sequences are LNHNV and YYDKDF (reference sequence). The CDR3, as DNA: TGTGCCACCAGCAGGAAAGGACAGGGGTTGTTCTATGGCTACACCTTC. It encodes CATSRKGQGLFYGYTF. The complete variable domain, with remaining parts taken from reference TRBV15 and TRBJ1-2, reads DAMVIQNPRYQVTQFGKPVTLSCSQTLNHNVMYWYQQKSSQAPKLLFHYYDKDFNNEADTPDNFQSRRPNTSFCFLDIRSPGLGDTAMYLCATSRKGQGLFYGYTFGSGTRLTVV.

The chain carries TRBV6-1 and TRBJ1-2, with D tentatively TRBD1 (6 bases). This CDR3 is 15 amino acids long. Germline lookup yields CDR1 MNHNS and CDR2 SASEGT. Trimming pared 2 bases from V and 5 bases from J, leaving 15 bases between. The CDR3 region is CASSEQWGRQYGYTF. Written as DNA, the CDR3 is TGTGCCAGCAGTGAACAATGGGGGCGCCAGTATGGCTACACCTTC.

The rearrangement links TRBV12-5 to TRBJ1-6; D not resolved. Trimming cost V 6 bases and J 1 base, with 7 bases left between them. The CDR3 length is 14 residues. In germline, CDR1 is LGHNT, CDR2 FRNRAP. CDR3 amino acids: CASGMWSYNSPLHF. CDR3 nucleotide sequence: TGTGCTAGTGGAATGTGGTCCTATAATTCACCCCTCCACTTT.

The chain joins TRBV28 to TRBJ2-2, with TRBD1 identical over 8 bases. The germline gives CDR1 MDHEN, CDR2 SYDVKM. J gave up 4 bases and V 6 bases, and 7 bases lay outside the gene matches. This CDR3 comprises 15 residues. The CDR3, as DNA: TGTGCCAGCAGGCGGGACAGGTTCACCACCGGGGAGCTGTTTTTT. It is translated as CASRRDRFTTGELFF.